This TCR beta chain was found in a study of cytomegalovirus exposure and HLA in healthy donors. There are 15 residues in the CDR3. V lost 3 bases, J lost 3 bases, and 14 bases lay in between. The germline CDR1 and CDR2 sequences are LGHNA and YSLEER. PCR used 60 Vbeta primers and 13 Jbeta primers. Sequenced by immunoSEQ multiplex PCR; TCRdb stores in-frame clones only, minus some. The sample has under 200,000 clones, around 79% seen once; the top ten hold 0.5%. The sequencing sample was made of PBMCs. This receptor was identified in a woman aged 45-60 years in good health and CMV-seronegative. V gene TRBV4-3 combines with J gene TRBJ1-2, with D maybe TRBD1 (5 bases). The CDR3 coding sequence is TGCGCCAGCAGCCAGGCTTGGGAGGGGTACTATGGCTACACCTTC. Translating gives CASSQAWEGYYGYTF.